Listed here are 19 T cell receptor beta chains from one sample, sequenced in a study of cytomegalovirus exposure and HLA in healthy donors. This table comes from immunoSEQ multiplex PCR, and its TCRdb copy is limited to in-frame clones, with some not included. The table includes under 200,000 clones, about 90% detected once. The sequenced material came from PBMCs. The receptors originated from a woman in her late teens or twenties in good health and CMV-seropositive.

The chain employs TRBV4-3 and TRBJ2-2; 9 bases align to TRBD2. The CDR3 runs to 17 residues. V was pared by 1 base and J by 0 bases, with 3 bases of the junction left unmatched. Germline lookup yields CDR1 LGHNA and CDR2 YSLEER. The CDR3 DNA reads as TGCGCCAGCAGCCAAGTGCTAGCGGGATCGAACACCGGGGAGCTGTTTTTT. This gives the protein CASSQVLAGSNTGELFF.

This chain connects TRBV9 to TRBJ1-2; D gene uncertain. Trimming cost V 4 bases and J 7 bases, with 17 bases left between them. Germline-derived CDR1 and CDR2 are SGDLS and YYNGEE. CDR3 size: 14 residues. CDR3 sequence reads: CASSPDRERSGYTF. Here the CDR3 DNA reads TGTGCCAGCAGCCCAGACCGGGAGAGGAGTGGCTACACCTTC.

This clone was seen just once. This chain's CDR3 is CASSPSFGVQPQHF. CDR3 DNA: TGCGCCAGCAGCCCCAGCTTCGGGGTCCAGCCCCAGCATTTT. The V call is TRBV4-1, the J call TRBJ1-5; D is ambiguous. The CDR3 runs to 14 residues. Germline assignment: CDR1 MGHRA and CDR2 YSYEKL. The V end lost 4 bases, the J end lost 7 bases, and 14 bases lay between the germline ends.

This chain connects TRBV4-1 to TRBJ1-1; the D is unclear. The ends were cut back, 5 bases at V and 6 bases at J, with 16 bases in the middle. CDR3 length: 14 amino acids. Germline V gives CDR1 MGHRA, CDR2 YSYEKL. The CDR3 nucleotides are TGCGCCAGCAGCAGCCGCGGAGGCGTCGCTGAAGCTTTCTTT. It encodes CASSSRGGVAEAFF.

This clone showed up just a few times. CDR3 DNA: TGTGCCAGCAGCTTAGCGGGAGCGGGAACCACAGATACGCAGTATTTT. Protein: CASSLAGAGTTDTQYF. The rearrangement joins TRBV7-2 to TRBJ2-3; 7 bases agree with TRBD2. V lost 0 bases and J lost 2; bases outside the gene matches: 5. CDR1 SGHTA and CDR2 FQGNSA come from the germline V gene. This CDR3 region has 16 residues.

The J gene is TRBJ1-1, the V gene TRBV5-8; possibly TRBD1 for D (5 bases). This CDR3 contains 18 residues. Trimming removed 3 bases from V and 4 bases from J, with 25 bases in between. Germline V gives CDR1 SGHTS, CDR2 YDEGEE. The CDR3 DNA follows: TGTGCCAGCAGCTCCTTCTTTCCCCCCGGGGGGGGTAGCACTGAAGCTTTCTTT. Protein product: CASSSFFPPGGGSTEAFF. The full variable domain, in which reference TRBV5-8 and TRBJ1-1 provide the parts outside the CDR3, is EAGVTQSPTHLIKTRGQQATLRCSPISGHTSVYWYQQALGLGLQFLLWYDEGEERNRGNFPPRFSGRQFPNYSSELNVNALELEDSALYLCASSSFFPPGGGSTEAFFGQGTRLTVV.

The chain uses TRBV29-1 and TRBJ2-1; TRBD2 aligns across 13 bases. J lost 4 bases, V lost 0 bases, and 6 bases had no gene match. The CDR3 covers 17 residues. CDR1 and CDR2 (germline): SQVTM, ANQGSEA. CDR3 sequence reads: CSVEDLTLAGGYNEQFF. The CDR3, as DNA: TGCAGCGTTGAAGATCTAACACTAGCGGGGGGGTACAATGAGCAGTTCTTC.

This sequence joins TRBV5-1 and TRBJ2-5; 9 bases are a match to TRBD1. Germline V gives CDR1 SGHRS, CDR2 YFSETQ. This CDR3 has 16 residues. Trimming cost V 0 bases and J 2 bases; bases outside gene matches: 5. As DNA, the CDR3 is TGCGCCAGCAGCTTGGGGGGACAGGGAAGGCAAGAGACCCAGTACTTC. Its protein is CASSLGGQGRQETQYF.

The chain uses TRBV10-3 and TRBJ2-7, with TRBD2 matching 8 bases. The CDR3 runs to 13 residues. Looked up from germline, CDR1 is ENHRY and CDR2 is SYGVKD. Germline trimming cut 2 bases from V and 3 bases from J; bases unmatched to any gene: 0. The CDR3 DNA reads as TGTGCCATCAGTGAGCTAGCGGGCTACGAGCAGTACTTC. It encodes CAISELAGYEQYF.

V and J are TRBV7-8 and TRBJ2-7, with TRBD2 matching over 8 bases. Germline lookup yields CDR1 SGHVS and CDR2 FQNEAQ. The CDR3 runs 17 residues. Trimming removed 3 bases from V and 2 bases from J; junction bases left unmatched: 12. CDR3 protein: CASSLEAGLVSTYEQYF. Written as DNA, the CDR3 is TGTGCCAGCAGCTTGGAAGCGGGACTAGTATCGACCTACGAGCAGTACTTC.

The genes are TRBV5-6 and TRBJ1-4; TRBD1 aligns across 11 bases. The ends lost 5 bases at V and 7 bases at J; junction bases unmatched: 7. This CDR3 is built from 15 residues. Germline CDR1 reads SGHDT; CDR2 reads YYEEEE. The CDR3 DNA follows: TGTGCCAGCAGTCCTAGGACAGGGGGCGGTGAAAAACTGTTTTTT. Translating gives CASSPRTGGGEKLFF.

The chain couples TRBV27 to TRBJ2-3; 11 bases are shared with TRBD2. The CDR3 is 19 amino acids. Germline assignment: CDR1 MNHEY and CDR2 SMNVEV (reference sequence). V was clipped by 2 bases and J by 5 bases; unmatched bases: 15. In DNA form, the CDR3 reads TGTGCCAGCAGTTTAAGCGTACTAGCGGGAGAACCCCAGTTAGATACGCAGTATTTT. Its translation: CASSLSVLAGEPQLDTQYF.

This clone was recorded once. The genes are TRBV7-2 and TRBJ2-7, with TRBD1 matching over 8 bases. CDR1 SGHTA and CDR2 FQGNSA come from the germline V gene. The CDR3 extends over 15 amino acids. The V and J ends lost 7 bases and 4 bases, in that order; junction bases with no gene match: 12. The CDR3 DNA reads TGTGCCAGCAACCTCGCAGGGGGCGCCGGGTACGAGCAGTACTTC. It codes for CASNLAGGAGYEQYF.

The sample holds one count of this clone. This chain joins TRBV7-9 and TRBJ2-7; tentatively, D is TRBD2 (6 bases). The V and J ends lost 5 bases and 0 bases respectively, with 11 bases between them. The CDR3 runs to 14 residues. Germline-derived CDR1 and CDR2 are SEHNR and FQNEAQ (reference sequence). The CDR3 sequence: CASSGAGNSYEQYF. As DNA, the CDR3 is TGTGCCAGCAGCGGCGCGGGAAACTCCTACGAGCAGTACTTC.

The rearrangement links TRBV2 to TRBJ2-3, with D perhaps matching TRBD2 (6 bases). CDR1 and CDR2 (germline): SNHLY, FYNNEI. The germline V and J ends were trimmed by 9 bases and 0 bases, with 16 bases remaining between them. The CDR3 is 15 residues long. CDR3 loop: CASQRAGISTDTQYF. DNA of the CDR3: TGTGCCAGTCAGAGGGCGGGAATAAGCACAGATACGCAGTATTTT.

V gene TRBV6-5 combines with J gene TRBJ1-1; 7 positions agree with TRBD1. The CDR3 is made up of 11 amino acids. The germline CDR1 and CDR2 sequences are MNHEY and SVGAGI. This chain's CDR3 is CATGVGTEAFF. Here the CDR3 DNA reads TGTGCAACAGGGGTTGGCACTGAAGCTTTCTTT.

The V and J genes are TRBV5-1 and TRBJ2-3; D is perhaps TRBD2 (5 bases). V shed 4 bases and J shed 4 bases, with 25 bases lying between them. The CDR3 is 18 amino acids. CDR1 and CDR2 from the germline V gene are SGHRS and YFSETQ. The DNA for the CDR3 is TGCGCCAGCAGCCCTGCGGCCCCCACTAGATATAGAGCAGATACGCAGTATTTT. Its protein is CASSPAAPTRYRADTQYF.

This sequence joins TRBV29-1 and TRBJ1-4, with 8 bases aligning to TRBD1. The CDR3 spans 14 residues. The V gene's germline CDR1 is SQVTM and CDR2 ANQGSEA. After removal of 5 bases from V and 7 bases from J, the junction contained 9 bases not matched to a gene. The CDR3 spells CSVSRTGQGEKLFF. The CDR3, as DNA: TGCAGCGTTTCGCGGACAGGGCAGGGTGAAAAACTGTTTTTT.

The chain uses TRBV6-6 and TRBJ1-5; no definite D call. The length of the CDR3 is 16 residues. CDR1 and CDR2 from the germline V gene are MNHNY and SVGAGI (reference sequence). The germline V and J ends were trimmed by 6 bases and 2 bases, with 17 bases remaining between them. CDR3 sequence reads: CASSPSGWAGNQPQHF. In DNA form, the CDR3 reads TGTGCCAGCAGCCCCTCGGGGTGGGCGGGCAATCAGCCCCAGCATTTT.